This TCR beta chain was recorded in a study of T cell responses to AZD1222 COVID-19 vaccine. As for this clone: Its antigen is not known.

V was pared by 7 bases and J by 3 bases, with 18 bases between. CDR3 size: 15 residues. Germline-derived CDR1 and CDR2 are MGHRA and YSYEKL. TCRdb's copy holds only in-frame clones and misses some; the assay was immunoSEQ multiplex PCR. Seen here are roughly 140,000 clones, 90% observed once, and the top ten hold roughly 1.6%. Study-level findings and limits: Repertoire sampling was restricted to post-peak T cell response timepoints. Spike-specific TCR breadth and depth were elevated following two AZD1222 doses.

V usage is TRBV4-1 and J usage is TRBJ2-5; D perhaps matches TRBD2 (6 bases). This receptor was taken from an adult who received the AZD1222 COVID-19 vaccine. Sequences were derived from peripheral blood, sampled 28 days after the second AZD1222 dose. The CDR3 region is CASKSFGRREETQYF. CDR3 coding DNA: TGCGCCAGCAAATCCTTCGGGAGAAGGGAAGAGACCCAGTACTTC.